This TCR beta chain was identified during a study of cytomegalovirus exposure and HLA in healthy donors. Regarding the study as a whole: Likely technical artifact: a cluster of highly shared sequence variants. A later analysis found that most CMV-associated TCR beta chains appeared HLA-restricted.

V was pared by 2 bases and J by 3 bases, with 11 bases between. The length of the CDR3 is 14 residues. Germline V gives CDR1 KGHSH, CDR2 LQKENI. This PCR relied on a set of 60 Vbeta primers and 13 Jbeta primers. Measured with immunoSEQ multiplex PCR; TCRdb has only the in-frame clones, and not every one. The sample consists of more than 95,000 clones, under 85% of them appearing once. This clone was counted a single time. The antigen remains undetermined. This clonotype originated in a woman between 65 and 79 years old in good health and CMV-seropositive. This chain uses TRBV18 with TRBJ2-7; TRBD2 is a possible D gene (6 bases). The specimen was PBMCs. CDR3: CASSPVGGNYEQYF. The CDR3 nucleotides read TGTGCCAGCTCACCAGTCGGGGGTAACTACGAGCAGTACTTC.